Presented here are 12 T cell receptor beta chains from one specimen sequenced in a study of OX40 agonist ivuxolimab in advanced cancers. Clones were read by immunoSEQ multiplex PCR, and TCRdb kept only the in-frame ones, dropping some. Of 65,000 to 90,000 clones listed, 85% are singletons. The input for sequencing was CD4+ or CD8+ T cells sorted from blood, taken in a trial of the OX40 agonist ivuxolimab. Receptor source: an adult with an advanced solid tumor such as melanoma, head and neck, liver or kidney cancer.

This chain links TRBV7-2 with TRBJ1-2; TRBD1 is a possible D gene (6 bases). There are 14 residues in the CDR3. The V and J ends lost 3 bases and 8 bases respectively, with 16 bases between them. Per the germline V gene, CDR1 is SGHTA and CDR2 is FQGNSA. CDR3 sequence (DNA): TGTGCCAGCAGCTTCCCTTCGGGGGCGGGGGGCTACACCTTC. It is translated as CASSFPSGAGGYTF.

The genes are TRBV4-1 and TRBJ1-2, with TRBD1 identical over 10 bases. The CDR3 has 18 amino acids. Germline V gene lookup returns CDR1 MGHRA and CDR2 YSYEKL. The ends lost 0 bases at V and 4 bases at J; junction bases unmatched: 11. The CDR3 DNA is TGCGCCAGCAGCCAAGACGACAGGGGGCGATCGGCGGGCTATGGCTACACCTTC. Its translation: CASSQDDRGRSAGYGYTF.

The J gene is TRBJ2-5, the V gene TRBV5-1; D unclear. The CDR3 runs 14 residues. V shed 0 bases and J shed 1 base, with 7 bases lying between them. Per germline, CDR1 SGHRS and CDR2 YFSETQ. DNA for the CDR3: TGCGCCAGCAGCTTGGGGGTACTCCAAGAGACCCAGTACTTC. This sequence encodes CASSLGVLQETQYF. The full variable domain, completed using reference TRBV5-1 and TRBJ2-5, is KAGVTQTPRYLIKTRGQQVTLSCSPISGHRSVSWYQQTPGQGLQFLFEYFSETQRNKGNFPGRFSGRQFSNSRSEMNVSTLELGDSALYLCASSLGVLQETQYFGPGTRLLVL.

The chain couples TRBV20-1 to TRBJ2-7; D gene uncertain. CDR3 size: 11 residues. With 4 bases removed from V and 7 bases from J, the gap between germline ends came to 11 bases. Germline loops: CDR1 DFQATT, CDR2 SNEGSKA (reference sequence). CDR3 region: CSANRAREQYF. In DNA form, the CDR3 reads TGCAGTGCTAATCGGGCCCGGGAGCAGTACTTC.

DNA for the CDR3: TGCGCCAGCAGCTTGGAACAGGGCCTTAATTCACCCCTCCACTTT. The encoded protein is CASSLEQGLNSPLHF. This chain links TRBV5-1 with TRBJ1-6, with D tentatively TRBD1 (6 bases). From germline, CDR1 is SGHRS and CDR2 YFSETQ. With 0 bases removed from V and 6 bases from J, the gap between germline ends came to 10 bases. This CDR3 is built from 15 residues.

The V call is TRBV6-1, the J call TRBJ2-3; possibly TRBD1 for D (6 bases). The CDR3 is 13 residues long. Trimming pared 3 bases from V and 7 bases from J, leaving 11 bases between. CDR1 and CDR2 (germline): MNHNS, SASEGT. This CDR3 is CASSDRTVNTQYF. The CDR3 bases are TGTGCCAGCAGTGATCGGACAGTAAATACGCAGTATTTT.

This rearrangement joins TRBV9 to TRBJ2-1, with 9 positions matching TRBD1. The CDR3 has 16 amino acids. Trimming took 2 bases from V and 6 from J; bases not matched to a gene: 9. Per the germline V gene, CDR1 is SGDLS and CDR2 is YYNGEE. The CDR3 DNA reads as TGTGCCAGCAGCGTCGGCTTGGGACAGGGTTTCAATGAGCAGTTCTTC. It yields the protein CASSVGLGQGFNEQFF.

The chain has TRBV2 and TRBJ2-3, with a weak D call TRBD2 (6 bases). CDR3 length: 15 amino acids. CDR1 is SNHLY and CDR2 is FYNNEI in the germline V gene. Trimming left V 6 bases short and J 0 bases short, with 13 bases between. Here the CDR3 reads CASSPGTRSTDTQYF. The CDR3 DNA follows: TGTGCCAGCAGCCCCGGGACTCGCAGCACAGATACGCAGTATTTT.

The CDR3 DNA follows: TGCGCCAGCGGGACTAGCGGGGTAAACACCGGGGAGCTGTTTTTT. Its protein product is CASGTSGVNTGELFF. The J gene is TRBJ2-2, the V gene TRBV5-1; TRBD2 aligns across 13 bases. CDR1 and CDR2 (germline): SGHRS, YFSETQ. Trimming removed 7 bases from V and 2 bases from J; junction bases left unmatched: 2. The length of the CDR3 is 15 residues.

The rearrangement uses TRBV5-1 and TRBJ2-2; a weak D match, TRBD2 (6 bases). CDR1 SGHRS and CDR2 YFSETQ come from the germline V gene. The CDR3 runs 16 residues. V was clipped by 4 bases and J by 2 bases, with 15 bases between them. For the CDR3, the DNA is TGCGCCAGCAGCGTCGGGACTCCCTTTAACACCGGGGAGCTGTTTTTT. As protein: CASSVGTPFNTGELFF.

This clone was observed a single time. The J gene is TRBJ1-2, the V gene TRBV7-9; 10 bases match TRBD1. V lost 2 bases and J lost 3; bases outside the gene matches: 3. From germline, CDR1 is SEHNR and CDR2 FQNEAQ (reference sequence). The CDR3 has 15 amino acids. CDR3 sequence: CASSLTGTGDYGYTF. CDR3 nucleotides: TGTGCCAGCAGCTTAACCGGGACAGGGGACTATGGCTACACCTTC.

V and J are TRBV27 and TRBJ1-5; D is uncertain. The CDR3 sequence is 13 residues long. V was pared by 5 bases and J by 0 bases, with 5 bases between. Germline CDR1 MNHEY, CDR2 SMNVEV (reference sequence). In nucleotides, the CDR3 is TGTGCCAGCAGTCACAATAGCAATCAGCCCCAGCATTTT. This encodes CASSHNSNQPQHF.